The clone carrying this TCR beta chain was recorded a few times. Its antigen remains unknown. The entry originates in a study of T-cell memory formation after mild COVID-19. V shed 3 bases and J shed 2 bases, with 8 bases lying between them. The length of the CDR3 is 13 residues. Germline lookup yields CDR1 LNHDA and CDR2 SQIVND (reference sequence). TCRdb reprocessed the 5' RACE reads via MiXCR and lists one record per CDR3 protein. The sample carries 500,000 to 550,000 distinct CDR3 sequences, roughly 22% recorded once. Whole-study results and caveats: Pre-infection memory carried some responding clones, suggesting that cross-reactive memory joined.

The chain uses TRBV19 and TRBJ2-7; D unclear. The receptor's source is an adult woman who had mild COVID-19 (a few samples of this study predate the infection). Cell type and time point are not known. The material sequenced was PBMCs or a T cell subset sorted from them (not recorded which). The CDR3 here is CASSIGSAYEQYF. The CDR3 DNA follows: TGTGCCAGTAGTATCGGGTCTGCCTACGAGCAGTACTTC.